This T cell receptor beta chain was documented in a study of blood T cells in healthy people across ages. For the study at large: Per two T cells, template switching captured roughly one barcoded beta molecule.

The CDR3 loop spans 15 amino acids. V was pared by 8 bases and J by 7 bases, with 15 bases of the junction left unmatched. CDR1 and CDR2 (germline): MNHEY, SMNVEV (reference sequence). With regard to this clonotype: The antigen is not known.

General observations from the study: A greater number of naive CD4+ cells and higher diversity distinguished long-lived donors from aged donors.

It was with a sample-barcoded 5' primer and a J-beta primer mix that a second PCR of about 6 to 12 cycles was run. One entry per CDR3 protein, called by TCRdb with MiXCR from the 5' RACE reads. The data show under 800,000 distinct CDR3 sequences, around 46% seen once. The origin of this receptor is an older woman in good health. The rearrangement links TRBV27 to TRBJ2-7, with 9 nucleotides matching TRBD2. The specimen was blood. CDR3 loop: CASGYLVAGDNEQYF. CDR3 bases: TGTGCCAGCGGATATTTGGTAGCGGGAGACAATGAGCAGTACTTC.